Presented here are 24 T cell receptor beta chains from one specimen sequenced in a study of blood T cell repertoires in COVID-19. The method was immunoSEQ multiplex PCR; TCRdb's version includes in-frame clones alone and lacks a portion of them. Among about 190,000 clones listed, approximately 80% were seen once. The sequencing sample was made of peripheral blood. These receptors all come from a man aged 50 to 59 who had recovered from COVID-19.

The chain has TRBV25-1 and TRBJ2-1; TRBD1 aligns across 8 bases. The germline CDR1 and CDR2 sequences are MGHDK and SYGVNS. V lost 4 bases, J lost 15 bases, and 17 bases stayed unmatched. This CDR3 has 15 residues. The CDR3 DNA reads as TGTGCCAGCAGTGGGGGACAGGAGAATACGAATGAGTTGTTCTTC. This gives the protein CASSGGQENTNELFF.

V is TRBV19 and J is TRBJ1-1; D is perhaps TRBD1 (5 bases). Germline assignment: CDR1 LNHDA and CDR2 SQIVND (reference sequence). Trimming stripped 7 bases from V and 0 bases from J, with 12 bases between. The CDR3 extends over 14 amino acids. The CDR3 region has the DNA TGTGCCAGTACAAAAGGGGTGTTGAACACTGAAGCTTTCTTT. It yields the protein CASTKGVLNTEAFF.

V gene TRBV10-3 combines with J gene TRBJ2-2; D might be TRBD2 (5 bases). Between the trimmed V and J ends, which lost 2 bases and 7 bases, there was a span of 11 bases. This CDR3 is built from 14 residues. Germline loops: CDR1 ENHRY, CDR2 SYGVKD. CDR3 region: CAISESLAFGELFF. DNA of the CDR3: TGTGCCATCAGTGAGAGTCTAGCTTTCGGGGAGCTGTTTTTT.

As for this clone: One end of the junction varies from germline; a read error may be responsible. The CDR3 nucleotides read TGTGCCAGCAGTTACTCGGGGAGCCACTTGTCAGACTTT. This gives the protein CASSYSGSHLSDF. V is TRBV6-2 or TRBV6-3 and J is TRBJ1-6; D is ambiguous. The CDR3 sequence is 13 residues long. Germline V gene data show CDR1 as MNHEY and CDR2 as SVGEGT.

This clone was observed a few times. The V gene is TRBV19, the J gene TRBJ2-2, with a tentative D call TRBD1 (6 bases). V lost 5 bases and J 1 base, leaving 11 bases between the germline ends. Germline lookup yields CDR1 LNHDA and CDR2 SQIVND (reference sequence). The CDR3 sequence is 15 residues long. DNA for the CDR3: TGTGCCAGTAGTCCTATACAGGGGAACACCGGGGAGCTGTTTTTT. This sequence encodes CASSPIQGNTGELFF. Based on the CDR3 plus reference TRBV19 and TRBJ2-2, the full variable domain is DGGITQSPKYLFRKEGQNVTLSCEQNLNHDAMYWYRQDPGQGLRLIYYSQIVNDFQKGDIAEGYSVSREKKESFPLTVTSAQKNPTAFYLCASSPIQGNTGELFFGEGSRLTVL.

V and J are TRBV7-2 and TRBJ2-5, with 12 nucleotides matching TRBD2. CDR1 and CDR2 from the germline V gene are SGHTA and FQGNSA. This CDR3 comprises 16 residues. The ends lost 5 bases at V and 1 base at J; junction bases unmatched: 5. This CDR3 reads CASSTTSGGFQETQYF. CDR3 in DNA: TGTGCCAGCAGCACAACTAGCGGGGGGTTCCAAGAGACCCAGTACTTC.

The rearrangement links TRBV19 to TRBJ2-1; maybe TRBD1 (6 bases). There are 14 residues in the CDR3. V was shortened by 5 bases and J by 3 bases, with 11 bases between the two germline ends. From germline, CDR1 is LNHDA and CDR2 SQIVND (reference sequence). The CDR3 is CASSGDNYYNEQFF. In nucleotides, the CDR3 is TGTGCCAGTAGTGGGGACAACTACTACAATGAGCAGTTCTTC.

This chain uses TRBV6-2 or TRBV6-3 with TRBJ2-2; 7 bases match TRBD2. Germline V lookup: CDR1 MNHEY, CDR2 SVGEGT. The CDR3 runs 14 residues. With 2 bases clipped from V and 4 bases from J, the junction kept 1 base outside the gene matches. The CDR3 sequence: CASSYTSVTGELFF. For the CDR3, the DNA is TGTGCCAGCAGTTACACTAGCGTCACCGGGGAGCTGTTTTTT.

The chain joins TRBV6-6 to TRBJ1-3; 11 bases map to TRBD1. From germline, CDR1 is MNHNY and CDR2 SVGAGI (reference sequence). With V trimmed by 6 bases and J by 4 bases, 8 bases remained unmatched. The CDR3 has 16 amino acids. The CDR3 region is CASSYLGQGDGNTIYF. CDR3 coding DNA: TGTGCCAGCAGCTACCTGGGACAGGGGGACGGAAACACCATATATTTT.

V and J are TRBV29-1 and TRBJ2-7, with D tentatively TRBD2 (5 bases). V lost 3 bases, J lost 2 bases, and 14 bases lay in between. This CDR3 contains 14 residues. Germline V gene data show CDR1 as SQVTM and CDR2 as ANQGSEA. Here the CDR3 DNA reads TGCAGCGTTGAGGATGGGCTAGCACCCTACGAGCAGTACTTC. It translates to CSVEDGLAPYEQYF.

This sequence joins TRBV9 and TRBJ2-7; TRBD1 matches 7 bases. The ends lost 0 bases at V and 4 bases at J; junction bases unmatched: 7. Germline CDR1 SGDLS, CDR2 YYNGEE. The CDR3 has 15 residues. CDR3 sequence reads: CASSVAPGGKYEQYF. CDR3 bases: TGTGCCAGCAGCGTAGCGCCAGGGGGTAAATACGAGCAGTACTTC.

The chain joins TRBV19 to TRBJ2-7; D is possibly TRBD2 (6 bases). The CDR3 runs to 16 residues. V lost 5 bases, J lost 4 bases, and 21 bases lay in between. Germline V gene data show CDR1 as LNHDA and CDR2 as SQIVND (reference sequence). CDR3 residues: CASSDWGLSTPYEQYF. The DNA of the CDR3 is TGTGCCAGTAGTGACTGGGGACTCTCAACCCCTTACGAGCAGTACTTC.

The sample holds a few counts of this clone. This chain uses TRBV5-6 with TRBJ2-7, with 9 bases fitting TRBD1. Germline trimming cut 0 bases from V and 1 base from J; bases unmatched to any gene: 8. From germline, CDR1 is SGHDT and CDR2 YYEEEE. The CDR3 has 17 residues. The CDR3 reads CASSLVSPGTGSYEQYF. As DNA, the CDR3 is TGTGCCAGCAGCTTGGTATCCCCCGGGACAGGGTCCTACGAGCAGTACTTC.

This clone was seen just once. The V call is TRBV24-1, the J call TRBJ2-3; D perhaps matches TRBD2 (5 bases). CDR3 size: 15 residues. CDR1 and CDR2 from the germline V gene are KGHDR and SFDVKD. The germline V and J ends were trimmed by 0 bases and 3 bases, with 9 bases remaining between them. CDR3 amino acids: CATSDLQLATDTQYF. CDR3 coding DNA: TGTGCCACCAGTGATTTGCAGCTAGCTACAGATACGCAGTATTTT.

The chain carries TRBV5-1 and TRBJ2-3, with D perhaps TRBD2 (6 bases). The V gene lost 2 bases and the J gene lost 1 base, with 8 bases spanning the gap. The CDR3 length is 14 residues. In germline, CDR1 is SGHRS, CDR2 YFSETQ. The CDR3 region is CASSFGGGTDTQYF. For the CDR3, the DNA is TGCGCCAGCAGCTTTGGAGGGGGCACAGATACGCAGTATTTT. Filled out from reference TRBV5-1 and TRBJ2-3, the complete variable domain reads KAGVTQTPRYLIKTRGQQVTLSCSPISGHRSVSWYQQTPGQGLQFLFEYFSETQRNKGNFPGRFSGRQFSNSRSEMNVSTLELGDSALYLCASSFGGGTDTQYFGPGTRLTVL.

This chain uses TRBV19 with TRBJ1-2; 7 bases are a match to TRBD1. Germline V gives CDR1 LNHDA, CDR2 SQIVND (reference sequence). The CDR3 length is 16 residues. Germline trimming cut 0 bases from V and 2 bases from J; bases unmatched to any gene: 6. CDR3 DNA: TGTGCCAGTAGTATAGATCGGTTCAGGGGGAACTATGGCTACACCTTC. It specifies CASSIDRFRGNYGYTF. Full variable domain (rest looked up from reference TRBV19 and TRBJ1-2): DGGITQSPKYLFRKEGQNVTLSCEQNLNHDAMYWYRQDPGQGLRLIYYSQIVNDFQKGDIAEGYSVSREKKESFPLTVTSAQKNPTAFYLCASSIDRFRGNYGYTFGSGTRLTVV.

The J gene is TRBJ2-4, the V gene TRBV3-1 (or the pseudogene TRBV3-2), with D unclear. Trimming took 0 bases from V and 5 from J, leaving 11 bases between them. CDR3 length: 15 residues. CDR1 LGHDT and CDR2 YNNKEL come from the germline V gene (reference sequence). The DNA for the CDR3 is TGTGCCAGCAGCCAAGATATAGGCGGAGAAAACATTCAGTACTTC. Translated, it gives CASSQDIGGENIQYF.

The rearrangement links TRBV12-3 or TRBV12-4 to TRBJ2-7; the match to TRBD1 covers 9 bases. This CDR3 spans 13 amino acids. Trimming took 5 bases from V and 4 from J; bases not matched to a gene: 3. The CDR3 sequence: CASSTGQGYEQYF. The CDR3 coding sequence is TGTGCCAGCAGTACGGGACAGGGATACGAGCAGTACTTC.

The J gene is TRBJ2-5, the V gene TRBV28, with 9 bases aligning to TRBD2. Germline lookup yields CDR1 MDHEN and CDR2 SYDVKM. The CDR3 runs to 16 residues. The V segment lost 1 base and the J segment 4 bases; nucleotides outside the gene matches: 7. In DNA form, the CDR3 reads TGTGCCAGCAGTTTATTAGGCGGGAGGGGATTAGAGACCCAGTACTTC. This gives the protein CASSLLGGRGLETQYF.

This sequence joins TRBV11-2 and TRBJ2-7, with 8 bases matching TRBD1. Germline V gives CDR1 SGHAT, CDR2 FQNNGV. This CDR3 contains 12 residues. After removal of 8 bases from V and 8 bases from J, the junction contained 8 bases not matched to a gene. CDR3 bases: TGTGCCAGCGGACAGGGCCAATTCAAGCAGTACTTC. Translated: CASGQGQFKQYF.

This clone showed up just once. As DNA, the CDR3 is TGTGCCAGTAGTCCGTATAGCGGGATTGCAGAAGAGACCCAGTACTTC. Encoded protein: CASSPYSGIAEETQYF. This chain joins TRBV19 and TRBJ2-5, with 8 bases fitting TRBD2. This CDR3 spans 16 amino acids. The trim removed 5 bases at V and 3 bases at J, leaving 11 bases unmatched. The germline V gene encodes CDR1 LNHDA and CDR2 SQIVND (reference sequence).

DNA for the CDR3: TGTGCCAGCAGCTTCGGTCGGGGGGTAGCCTACGAGCAGTACTTC. Translating it yields CASSFGRGVAYEQYF. The gene calls are TRBV5-6 and TRBJ2-7; 7 bases align to TRBD2. Trimming at V came to 2 bases and at J to 2 bases, leaving 7 bases not matched to a gene. Per germline, CDR1 SGHDT and CDR2 YYEEEE. The CDR3 is made up of 15 amino acids.

The chain uses TRBV11-2 and TRBJ1-4, with D perhaps TRBD1 (5 bases). CDR1 SGHAT and CDR2 FQNNGV come from the germline V gene. The CDR3 loop spans 15 amino acids. V shed 0 bases and J shed 8 bases, with 13 bases lying between them. CDR3 in amino acids: CASSLDGGGNEKLFF. The CDR3 nucleotides read TGTGCCAGCAGCTTAGATGGGGGGGGAAACGAAAAACTGTTTTTT.

Here the CDR3 DNA reads TGTGCCACCAGCAGAGATACCAGGGGTTCACCCCTCCACTTT. Encoded protein: CATSRDTRGSPLHF. The J gene is TRBJ1-6, the V gene TRBV15; possibly TRBD1 for D (6 bases). V gave up 0 bases and J gave up 9 bases, with 9 bases separating them. The CDR3 is made up of 14 amino acids. In germline, CDR1 is LNHNV, CDR2 YYDKDF (reference sequence).